The next 30 T cell receptor beta chains were all read from a single sample in a study of shared clonotypes between healthy human individuals. The data were produced by immunoSEQ multiplex PCR, yet TCRdb's version contains in-frame clones alone and is incomplete. The table includes approximately 480,000 clones, 60% to 80% detected once. Sequencing was carried out using PBMCs. These receptors came from a woman in her thirties or forties in good health. Some clones in this sample may be carry-over from other donors' samples.

CDR3 protein: CASSWPASGGETQYF. The CDR3, as DNA: TGTGCCAGCAGCTGGCCGGCTAGCGGTGGGGAGACCCAGTACTTC. J is TRBJ2-5 and V is TRBV5-6; 7 bases line up with TRBD2. The CDR3 has 15 amino acids. Germline trimming cut 3 bases from V and 5 bases from J; bases unmatched to any gene: 10. Germline assignment: CDR1 SGHDT and CDR2 YYEEEE. Complete variable domain (other parts from reference TRBV5-6 and TRBJ2-5): DAGVTQSPTHLIKTRGQQVTLRCSPKSGHDTVSWYQQALGQGPQFIFQYYEEEERQRGNFPDRFSGHQFPNYSSELNVNALLLGDSALYLCASSWPASGGETQYFGPGTRLLVL.

This clone showed up just once. The chain couples TRBV7-6 to TRBJ1-3; D remains unclear. The germline V gene encodes CDR1 SGHVS and CDR2 FNYEAQ. This CDR3 has 13 amino acids. Trimming stripped 4 bases from V and 0 bases from J, with 4 bases between. The CDR3 DNA follows: TGTGCCAGCAGCTCTCCCTCTGGAAACACCATATATTTT. Translation gives CASSSPSGNTIYF.

The J gene is TRBJ1-2, the V gene TRBV29-1; D unresolved. This CDR3 is 13 amino acids long. Germline V gene sequence: CDR1 SQVTM, CDR2 ANQGSEA. V dropped 1 base and J dropped 6 bases, with 12 bases sitting between them. CDR3 amino acids: CSVEVLGLHGYTF. CDR3 nucleotides: TGCAGCGTTGAAGTGCTTGGCCTACATGGCTACACCTTC. The full variable domain, completed using reference TRBV29-1 and TRBJ1-2, is SAVISQKPSRDICQRGTSLTIQCQVDSQVTMMFWYRQQPGQSLTLIATANQGSEATYESGFVIDKFPISRPNLTFSTLTVSNMSPEDSSIYLCSVEVLGLHGYTFGSGTRLTVV.

The genes are TRBV18 and TRBJ1-2; tentative D call: TRBD1 (5 bases). V was clipped by 4 bases and J by 4 bases, with 13 bases between them. CDR3 length: 14 residues. The germline CDR1 and CDR2 sequences are KGHSH and LQKENI. The CDR3 DNA sequence: TGTGCCAGCTCACTACAGGTGGAATTCTATGGCTACACCTTC. Its translation is CASSLQVEFYGYTF. Variable domain in full (rest from reference TRBV18 and TRBJ1-2): NAGVMQNPRHLVRRRGQEARLRCSPMKGHSHVYWYRQLPEEGLKFMVYLQKENIIDESGMPKERFSAEFPKEGPSILRIQQVVRGDSAAYFCASSLQVEFYGYTFGSGTRLTVV.

The chain has TRBV11-3 and TRBJ2-2; 10 bases are a match to TRBD1. CDR1 and CDR2 from the germline V gene are SGHNT and YENEEA. This CDR3 contains 20 residues. Losses at the gene ends were 5 bases for V and 4 bases for J; bases not matched to a gene: 19. CDR3 loop: CASSLAGVGTGVWGTGELFF. CDR3 bases: TGTGCCAGCAGCCTCGCCGGGGTGGGGACAGGGGTCTGGGGCACCGGGGAGCTGTTTTTT.

The chain couples TRBV10-1 to TRBJ2-7; weak D call: TRBD2 (5 bases). The V gene lost 3 bases and the J gene lost 2 bases, with 11 bases spanning the gap. Germline V gene sequence: CDR1 WNHNN, CDR2 SYGVQD (reference sequence). The CDR3 loop spans 14 amino acids. This chain's CDR3 is CASSEAADAYEQYF. The CDR3 coding sequence is TGCGCCAGCAGTGAAGCGGCGGACGCCTACGAGCAGTACTTC.

This sequence joins TRBV29-1 and TRBJ2-1; 9 bases agree with TRBD2. Germline loops: CDR1 SQVTM, CDR2 ANQGSEA. The CDR3 has 15 amino acids. The J segment lost 9 bases and the V segment lost 1 base, leaving 10 bases of the junction unmatched. The CDR3 bases are TGCAGCGTTGAAGCAAGGAGTAGCGGGAGTTTTGAGCAGTTCTTC. The encoded protein is CSVEARSSGSFEQFF.

The chain employs TRBV7-9 and TRBJ1-5, with D maybe TRBD1 (5 bases). In germline, CDR1 is SEHNR, CDR2 FQNEAQ (reference sequence). The V gene lost 5 bases and the J gene lost 5 bases, with 13 bases spanning the gap. The CDR3 extends over 14 amino acids. CDR3 DNA sequence: TGTGCCAGCAGCCTGGGGGGATTGGATCAGCCCCAGCATTTT. Translating it yields CASSLGGLDQPQHF.

This clone was seen ten or more times. Other DNA sequences from this sample encode an identical CDR3 as well. This chain connects TRBV19 to TRBJ2-7; 11 bases are shared with TRBD2. This CDR3 spans 15 amino acids. In germline, CDR1 is LNHDA, CDR2 SQIVND (reference sequence). Trimming cost V 4 bases and J 7 bases; bases outside gene matches: 9. CDR3 amino acids: CASSTLAGANREQYF. Written as DNA, the CDR3 is TGTGCCAGTAGTACACTAGCGGGAGCTAATAGAGAGCAGTACTTC.

The rearrangement links TRBV28 to TRBJ1-5; 7 bases agree with TRBD1. Germline V gene data show CDR1 as MDHEN and CDR2 as SYDVKM. CDR3 size: 17 residues. The V and J ends lost 1 base and 3 bases, in that order; junction bases with no gene match: 9. This CDR3 reads CASSLLLGTELNQPQHF. The DNA of the CDR3 is TGTGCCAGCAGTTTATTGTTAGGGACAGAACTCAATCAGCCCCAGCATTTT.

The chain joins TRBV7-7 to TRBJ2-7, with 8 bases lining up with TRBD1. Germline CDR1 reads SSHAT; CDR2 reads FNYEAQ (reference sequence). The CDR3 runs to 17 residues. After removal of 5 bases from V and 0 bases from J, the junction contained 12 bases not matched to a gene. The CDR3 DNA reads as TGTGCCAGCAGCCTAACTTCCGGGACAGGTTTCTCCTACGAGCAGTACTTC. The encoded protein is CASSLTSGTGFSYEQYF.

The rearrangement uses TRBV5-1 and TRBJ2-7; 7 bases align to TRBD2. Germline assignment: CDR1 SGHRS and CDR2 YFSETQ. Germline trimming cut 0 bases from V and 2 bases from J; bases unmatched to any gene: 8. The CDR3 extends over 16 amino acids. Written as DNA, the CDR3 is TGCGCCAGCAGCTTGGGGTTGGGAGGGAGGACCTACGAGCAGTACTTC. Its translation is CASSLGLGGRTYEQYF.

The V call is TRBV30, the J call TRBJ2-7; 9 bases agree with TRBD1. The CDR3 extends over 14 amino acids. V gave up 3 bases and J gave up 3 bases; unmatched junction bases: 6. Germline assignment: CDR1 GTSNPN and CDR2 SVGIG (reference sequence). CDR3 sequence reads: CAWSPGTGLYEQYF. The CDR3 nucleotides read TGTGCCTGGAGCCCTGGGACAGGGCTCTACGAGCAGTACTTC.

The chain uses TRBV19 and TRBJ2-7; 14 bases map to TRBD2. J was trimmed by 5 bases and V by 5 bases; bases with no gene match: 5. The CDR3 runs 15 residues. Germline V lookup: CDR1 LNHDA, CDR2 SQIVND (reference sequence). CDR3 nucleotides: TGTGCCAGTAGTTCGGGACTAGCGGGAGCCCACGAGCAGTACTTC. This sequence encodes CASSSGLAGAHEQYF.

A single count supports this clone. The gene calls are TRBV7-8 and TRBJ2-3, with 9 positions matching TRBD2. CDR3 length: 16 amino acids. J gave up 6 bases and V 1 base, and 8 bases lay outside the gene matches. Germline CDR1 SGHVS, CDR2 FQNEAQ. The CDR3, as DNA: TGTGCCAGCAGCTTAGGTGGTAGCGGGAGAGGTGATACGCAGTATTTT. Translating it yields CASSLGGSGRGDTQYF.

The gene calls are TRBV5-1 and TRBJ2-5, with D unclear. Germline V CDR1 and CDR2: SGHRS, YFSETQ. Trimming took 7 bases from V and 5 from J, leaving 27 bases between them. This CDR3 spans 17 amino acids. The DNA for the CDR3 is TGCGCCAGCCGCCAAGGTTCTGGACGTGGCGGCCTCGAGACCCAGTACTTC. It translates to CASRQGSGRGGLETQYF. Complete variable domain (other parts from reference TRBV5-1 and TRBJ2-5): KAGVTQTPRYLIKTRGQQVTLSCSPISGHRSVSWYQQTPGQGLQFLFEYFSETQRNKGNFPGRFSGRQFSNSRSEMNVSTLELGDSALYLCASRQGSGRGGLETQYFGPGTRLLVL.

The CDR3 is CASQGQGGSEQYF. CDR3 sequence (DNA): TGTGCCAGCCAGGGACAGGGGGGCTCCGAGCAGTACTTC. The V gene is TRBV6-6, the J gene TRBJ2-7; TRBD1 matches 11 bases. The V gene's germline CDR1 is MNHNY and CDR2 SVGAGI (reference sequence). This CDR3 comprises 13 residues. Trimming cost V 8 bases and J 6 bases; bases outside gene matches: 6.

V usage is TRBV4-1 and J usage is TRBJ2-7; a possible D gene is TRBD1 (6 bases). This CDR3 comprises 14 residues. V lost 4 bases, J lost 1 base, and 11 bases lay in between. CDR1 is MGHRA and CDR2 is YSYEKL in the germline V gene. DNA for the CDR3: TGCGCCAGCAGCCCCGGGACATATTCCTACGAGCAGTACTTC. Encoded protein: CASSPGTYSYEQYF.

The chain carries TRBV18 and TRBJ2-1; D unresolved. Trimming took off 6 bases at V and 9 bases at J, with 15 bases between the two ends. This CDR3 contains 13 residues. Germline CDR1 is KGHSH and CDR2 is LQKENI. CDR3 sequence: CASSPGGQFEQFF. CDR3 nucleotide sequence: TGTGCCAGCTCCCCCGGTGGGCAGTTTGAGCAGTTCTTC.

The rearrangement links TRBV15 to TRBJ2-5, with 8 bases fitting TRBD2. CDR3 size: 14 residues. J lost 4 bases, V lost 1 base, and 2 bases had no gene match. Per the germline V gene, CDR1 is LNHNV and CDR2 is YYDKDF (reference sequence). CDR3 loop: CATSRAGGRETQYF. CDR3 in DNA: TGTGCCACCAGCAGAGCGGGAGGGAGAGAGACCCAGTACTTC.

This clone was observed a single time. The chain employs TRBV9 and TRBJ2-2; 8 nucleotides align to TRBD2. The V and J ends lost 0 bases and 5 bases, in that order; junction bases with no gene match: 9. The CDR3 length is 17 residues. CDR1 and CDR2 from the germline V gene are SGDLS and YYNGEE. The CDR3 loop reads CASSVAAAGEGTGELFF. Written as DNA, the CDR3 is TGTGCCAGCAGCGTAGCGGCAGCGGGAGAGGGAACCGGGGAGCTGTTTTTT.

The chain has TRBV7-2 and TRBJ2-2; D gene ambiguous. The germline CDR1 and CDR2 sequences are SGHTA and FQGNSA. V was clipped by 1 base and J by 6 bases, with 6 bases between them. There are 13 residues in the CDR3. This chain's CDR3 is CASSLGLPGELFF. The CDR3 DNA is TGTGCCAGCAGCTTAGGGCTTCCCGGGGAGCTGTTTTTT.

The V gene is TRBV6-1, the J gene TRBJ2-1; D gene ambiguous. Germline values: CDR1 MNHNS, CDR2 SASEGT. The CDR3 spans 16 residues. Trimming removed 1 base at V and 0 bases at J, with 10 bases between. CDR3 sequence reads: CASSEVPVSSYNEQFF. DNA of the CDR3: TGTGCCAGCAGTGAAGTCCCTGTGAGCTCCTACAATGAGCAGTTCTTC.

V and J are TRBV6-5 and TRBJ1-1; D is perhaps TRBD1 (5 bases). CDR3 length equals 14 residues. V was pared by 8 bases and J by 1 base, with 14 bases between. CDR1 and CDR2 from the germline V gene are MNHEY and SVGAGI. In nucleotides, the CDR3 is TGTGCCAGCGCCGGGGGGAGTAAGAACACTGAAGCTTTCTTT. Encoded protein: CASAGGSKNTEAFF.

This clone was picked up a small number of times. The chain combines TRBV30 with TRBJ2-5; 8 bases agree with TRBD2. The J call may not be correct, given that the DNA end is closer to TRBJ2-7. Germline V CDR1 and CDR2: GTSNPN, SVGIG (reference sequence). The CDR3 is 14 residues long. The CDR3 DNA sequence: TGTGCCTGGAGTCCAAGGACTAGCCGAAACGAGCAGTACTTC. Amino acid sequence: CAWSPRTSRNEQYF.

The rearrangement uses TRBV6-6 and TRBJ1-1, with 10 nucleotides matching TRBD1. The germline V gene has CDR1 MNHNY and CDR2 SVGAGI (reference sequence). Trimming removed 3 bases from V and 5 bases from J; junction bases left unmatched: 6. This CDR3 is built from 15 residues. The CDR3 loop is CASSYRTGGSTEAFF. The CDR3, as DNA: TGTGCCAGCAGTTATCGGACAGGGGGGAGTACTGAAGCTTTCTTT.

The genes are TRBV28 and TRBJ2-1; 15 bases are shared with TRBD2. Trimming at V came to 3 bases and at J to 10 bases, leaving 4 bases not matched to a gene. Germline-derived CDR1 and CDR2 are MDHEN and SYDVKM. The CDR3 is 15 residues long. CDR3 residues: CASSLGLAGGREQFF. In DNA, the CDR3 is TGTGCCAGCAGTTTGGGACTAGCGGGAGGACGAGAGCAGTTCTTC.

The chain has TRBV11-2 and TRBJ1-2; D is unclear. The V and J ends lost 1 base and 1 base respectively, with 4 bases between them. This CDR3 contains 13 residues. Germline V CDR1 and CDR2: SGHAT, FQNNGV. CDR3 nucleotides: TGTGCCAGCAGCTTAGGGGTTAACTATGGCTACACCTTC. Its protein product is CASSLGVNYGYTF. Full variable domain (rest looked up from reference TRBV11-2 and TRBJ1-2): EAGVAQSPRYKIIEKRQSVAFWCNPISGHATLYWYQQILGQGPKLLIQFQNNGVVDDSQLPKDRFSAERLKGVDSTLKIQPAKLEDSAVYLCASSLGVNYGYTFGSGTRLTVV.

This rearrangement joins TRBV2 to TRBJ2-6; D not certain. The CDR3 is 16 amino acids. CDR1 SNHLY and CDR2 FYNNEI come from the germline V gene. Deletions cut 4 bases from V and 0 bases from J, with 10 bases between. The DNA of the CDR3 is TGTGCCAGCAGTGTAGGGTCCTCCTCTGGGGCCAACGTCCTGACTTTC. Encoded protein: CASSVGSSSGANVLTF.

This clone showed up just a few times. The rearrangement links TRBV5-4 to TRBJ1-2, with TRBD1 matching over 7 bases. Germline V gene data show CDR1 as SGHNT and CDR2 as YYREEE (reference sequence). The CDR3 totals 15 residues. The V and J ends lost 0 bases and 2 bases, in that order; junction bases with no gene match: 4. CDR3 nucleotide sequence: TGTGCCAGCAGCTTGGGAGGGGGCGTCAACTATGGCTACACCTTC. Translated, it gives CASSLGGGVNYGYTF.